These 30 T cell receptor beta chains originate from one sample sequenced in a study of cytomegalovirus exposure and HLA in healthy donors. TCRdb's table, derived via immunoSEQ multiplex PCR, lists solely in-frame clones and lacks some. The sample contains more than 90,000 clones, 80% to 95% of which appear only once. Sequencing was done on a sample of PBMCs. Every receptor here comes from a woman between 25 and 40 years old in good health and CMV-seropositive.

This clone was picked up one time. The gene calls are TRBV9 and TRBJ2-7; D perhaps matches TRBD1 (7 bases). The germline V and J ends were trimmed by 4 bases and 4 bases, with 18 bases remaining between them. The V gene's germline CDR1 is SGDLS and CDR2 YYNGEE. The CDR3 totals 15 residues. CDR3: CASSPRQGLVYEQYF. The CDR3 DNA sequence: TGTGCCAGCAGCCCCAGACAGGGACTCGTTTACGAGCAGTACTTC.

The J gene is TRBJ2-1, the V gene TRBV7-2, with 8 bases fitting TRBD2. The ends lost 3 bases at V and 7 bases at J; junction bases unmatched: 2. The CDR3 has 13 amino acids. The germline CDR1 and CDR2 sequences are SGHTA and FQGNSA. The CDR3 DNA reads TGTGCCAGCAGCTTGGGACTAGGGAATGAGCAGTTCTTC. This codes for CASSLGLGNEQFF.

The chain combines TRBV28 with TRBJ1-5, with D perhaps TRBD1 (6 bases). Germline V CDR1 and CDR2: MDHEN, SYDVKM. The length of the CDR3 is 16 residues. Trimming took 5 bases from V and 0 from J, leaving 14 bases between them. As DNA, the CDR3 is TGTGCCAGCAGTAAAACTCAGGGGATTAGCAATCAGCCCCAGCATTTT. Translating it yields CASSKTQGISNQPQHF.

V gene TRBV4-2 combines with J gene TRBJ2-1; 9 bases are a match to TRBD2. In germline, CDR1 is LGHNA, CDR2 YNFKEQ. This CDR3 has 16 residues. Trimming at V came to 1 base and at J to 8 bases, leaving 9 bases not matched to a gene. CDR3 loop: CASSQGGGRAFHEQFF. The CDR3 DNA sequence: TGTGCCAGCAGCCAAGGGGGCGGGAGGGCGTTCCATGAGCAGTTCTTC.

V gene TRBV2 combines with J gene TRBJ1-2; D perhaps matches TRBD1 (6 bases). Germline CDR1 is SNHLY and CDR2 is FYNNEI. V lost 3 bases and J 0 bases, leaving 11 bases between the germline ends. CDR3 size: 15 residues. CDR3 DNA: TGTGCCAGCAGTGAGACAGGCATACCTAACTATGGCTACACCTTC. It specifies CASSETGIPNYGYTF. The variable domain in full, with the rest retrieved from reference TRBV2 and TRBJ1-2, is EPEVTQTPSHQVTQMGQEVILRCVPISNHLYFYWYRQILGQKVEFLVSFYNNEISEKSEIFDDQFSVERPDGSNFTLKIRSTKLEDSAMYFCASSETGIPNYGYTFGSGTRLTVV.

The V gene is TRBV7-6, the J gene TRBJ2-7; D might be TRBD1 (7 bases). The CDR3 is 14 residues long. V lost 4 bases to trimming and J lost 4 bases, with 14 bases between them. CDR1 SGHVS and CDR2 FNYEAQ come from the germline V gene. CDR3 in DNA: TGTGCCAGCAGCTCCGCAGGGGGGACATACGAGCAGTACTTC. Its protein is CASSSAGGTYEQYF.

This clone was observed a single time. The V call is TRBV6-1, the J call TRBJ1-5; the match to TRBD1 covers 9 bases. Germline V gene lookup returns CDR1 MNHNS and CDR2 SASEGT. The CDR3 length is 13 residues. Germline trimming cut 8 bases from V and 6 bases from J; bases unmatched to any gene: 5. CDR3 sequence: CASAQGATQPQHF. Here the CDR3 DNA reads TGTGCCAGCGCACAGGGGGCGACTCAGCCCCAGCATTTT.

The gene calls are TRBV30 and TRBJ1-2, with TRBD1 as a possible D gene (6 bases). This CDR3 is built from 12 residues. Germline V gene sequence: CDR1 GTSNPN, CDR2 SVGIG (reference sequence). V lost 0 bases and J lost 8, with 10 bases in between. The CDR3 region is CAWSVRGGGYTF. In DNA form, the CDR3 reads TGTGCCTGGAGTGTAAGGGGGGGAGGCTACACCTTC. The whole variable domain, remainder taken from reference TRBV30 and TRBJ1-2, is SQTIHQWPATLVQPVGSPLSLECTVEGTSNPNLYWYRQAAGRGLQLLFYSVGIGQISSEVPQNLSASRPQDRQFILSSKKLLLSDSGFYLCAWSVRGGGYTFGSGTRLTVV.

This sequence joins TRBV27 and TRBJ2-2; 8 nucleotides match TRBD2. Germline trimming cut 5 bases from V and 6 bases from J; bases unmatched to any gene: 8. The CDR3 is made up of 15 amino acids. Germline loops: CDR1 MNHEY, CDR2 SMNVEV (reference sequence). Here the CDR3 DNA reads TGTGCCAGCAGTCCTGGACTAGCTGTAGCCGGGGAGCTGTTTTTT. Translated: CASSPGLAVAGELFF.

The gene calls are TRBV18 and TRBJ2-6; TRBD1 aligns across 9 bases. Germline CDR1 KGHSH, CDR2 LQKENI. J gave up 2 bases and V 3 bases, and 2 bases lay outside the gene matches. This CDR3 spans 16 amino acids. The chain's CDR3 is CASSPTGGAGANVLTF. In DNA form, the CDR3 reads TGTGCCAGCTCACCTACAGGGGGCGCTGGGGCCAACGTCCTGACTTTC.

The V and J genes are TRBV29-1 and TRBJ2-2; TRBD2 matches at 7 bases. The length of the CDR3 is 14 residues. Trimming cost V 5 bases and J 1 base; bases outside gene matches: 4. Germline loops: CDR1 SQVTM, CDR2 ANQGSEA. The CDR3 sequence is CSVRGLGNTGELFF. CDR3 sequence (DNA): TGCAGCGTTCGAGGACTAGGGAACACCGGGGAGCTGTTTTTT.

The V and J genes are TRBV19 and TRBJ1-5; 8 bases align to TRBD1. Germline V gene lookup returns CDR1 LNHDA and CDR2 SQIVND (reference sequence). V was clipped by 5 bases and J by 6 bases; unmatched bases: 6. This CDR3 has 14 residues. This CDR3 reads CASSLDRGGQPQHF. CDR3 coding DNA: TGTGCCAGTAGTCTCGACAGGGGCGGTCAGCCCCAGCATTTT. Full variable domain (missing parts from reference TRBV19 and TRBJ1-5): DGGITQSPKYLFRKEGQNVTLSCEQNLNHDAMYWYRQDPGQGLRLIYYSQIVNDFQKGDIAEGYSVSREKKESFPLTVTSAQKNPTAFYLCASSLDRGGQPQHFGDGTRLSIL.

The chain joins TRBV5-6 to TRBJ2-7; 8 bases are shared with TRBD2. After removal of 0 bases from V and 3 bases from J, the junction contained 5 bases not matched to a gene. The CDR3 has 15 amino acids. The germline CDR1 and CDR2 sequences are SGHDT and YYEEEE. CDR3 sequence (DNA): TGTGCCAGCAGCTTGGCTGGAGCGGGAGTCTACGAGCAGTACTTC. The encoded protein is CASSLAGAGVYEQYF.

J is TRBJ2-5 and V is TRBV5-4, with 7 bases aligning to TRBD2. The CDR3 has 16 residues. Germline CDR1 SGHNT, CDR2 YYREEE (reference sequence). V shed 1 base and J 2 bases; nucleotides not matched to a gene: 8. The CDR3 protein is CASSLSSASGQETQYF. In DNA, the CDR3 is TGTGCCAGCAGCTTGAGTTCCGCTAGCGGACAAGAGACCCAGTACTTC.

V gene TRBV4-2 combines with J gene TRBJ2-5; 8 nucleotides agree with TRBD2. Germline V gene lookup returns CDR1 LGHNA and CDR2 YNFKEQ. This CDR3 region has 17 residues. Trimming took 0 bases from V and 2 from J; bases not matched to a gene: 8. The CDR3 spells CASSQDLASGPQETQYF. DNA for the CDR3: TGTGCCAGCAGCCAAGATCTGGCTAGCGGGCCACAAGAGACCCAGTACTTC.

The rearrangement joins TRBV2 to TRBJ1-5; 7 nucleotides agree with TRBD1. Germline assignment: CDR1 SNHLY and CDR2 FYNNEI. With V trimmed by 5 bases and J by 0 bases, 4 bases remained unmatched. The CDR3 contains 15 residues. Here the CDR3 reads CASSYRGNSNQPQHF. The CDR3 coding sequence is TGTGCCAGCAGTTACAGGGGAAATAGCAATCAGCCCCAGCATTTT. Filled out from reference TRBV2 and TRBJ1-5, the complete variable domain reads EPEVTQTPSHQVTQMGQEVILRCVPISNHLYFYWYRQILGQKVEFLVSFYNNEISEKSEIFDDQFSVERPDGSNFTLKIRSTKLEDSAMYFCASSYRGNSNQPQHFGDGTRLSIL.

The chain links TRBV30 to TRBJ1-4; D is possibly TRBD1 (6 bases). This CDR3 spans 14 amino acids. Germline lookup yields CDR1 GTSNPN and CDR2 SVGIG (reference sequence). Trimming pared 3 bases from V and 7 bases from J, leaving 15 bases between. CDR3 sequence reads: CAWSPGQLTEKLFF. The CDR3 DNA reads TGTGCCTGGAGCCCCGGACAGCTTACTGAAAAACTGTTTTTT.

The CDR3 DNA reads as TGTGCCAGCTCACCACTACGGACAGGGAACCCTAAAACCACTGAAGCTTTCTTT. Translated: CASSPLRTGNPKTTEAFF. J is TRBJ1-1 and V is TRBV18; 8 positions match TRBD1. The CDR3 length is 18 residues. Per germline, CDR1 KGHSH and CDR2 LQKENI. Trimming took 1 base from V and 4 from J; bases not matched to a gene: 14.

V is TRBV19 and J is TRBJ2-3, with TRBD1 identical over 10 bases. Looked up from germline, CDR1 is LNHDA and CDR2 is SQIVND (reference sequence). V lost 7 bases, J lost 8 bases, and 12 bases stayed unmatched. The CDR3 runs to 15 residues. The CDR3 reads CASTLTGGSLGTQYF. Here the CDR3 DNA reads TGTGCCAGTACCCTGACAGGGGGCTCTCTTGGTACGCAGTATTTT.

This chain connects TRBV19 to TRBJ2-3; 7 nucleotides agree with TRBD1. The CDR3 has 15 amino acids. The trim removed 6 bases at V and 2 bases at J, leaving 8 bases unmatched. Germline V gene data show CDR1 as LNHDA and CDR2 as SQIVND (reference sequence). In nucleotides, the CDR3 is TGTGCCAGTAGCGCTCGACAGGGCTCCACAGATACGCAGTATTTT. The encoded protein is CASSARQGSTDTQYF.

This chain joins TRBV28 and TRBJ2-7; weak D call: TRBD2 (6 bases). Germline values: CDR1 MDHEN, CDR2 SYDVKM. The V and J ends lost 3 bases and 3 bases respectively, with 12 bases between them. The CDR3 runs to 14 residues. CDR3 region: CASSLGGTRYEQYF. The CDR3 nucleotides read TGTGCCAGCAGTTTGGGGGGAACCCGCTACGAGCAGTACTTC.

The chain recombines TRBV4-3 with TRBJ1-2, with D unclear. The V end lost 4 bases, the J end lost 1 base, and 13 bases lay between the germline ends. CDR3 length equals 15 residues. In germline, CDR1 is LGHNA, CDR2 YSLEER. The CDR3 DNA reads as TGCGCCAGCAGCCCACAGTCCGAGATTAACTATGGCTACACCTTC. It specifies CASSPQSEINYGYTF.

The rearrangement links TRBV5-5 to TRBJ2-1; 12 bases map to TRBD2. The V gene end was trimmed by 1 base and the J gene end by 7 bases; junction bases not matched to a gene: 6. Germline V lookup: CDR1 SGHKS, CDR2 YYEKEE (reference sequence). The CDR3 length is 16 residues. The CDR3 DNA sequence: TGTGCCAGCAGCTTGTCGACTAGCGGGAGTTCGAATGAGCAGTTCTTC. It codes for CASSLSTSGSSNEQFF.

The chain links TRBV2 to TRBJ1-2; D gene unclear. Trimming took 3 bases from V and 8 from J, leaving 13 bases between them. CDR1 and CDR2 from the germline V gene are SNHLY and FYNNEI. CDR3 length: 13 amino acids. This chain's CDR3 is CASSDPRARGYTF. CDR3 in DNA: TGTGCCAGCAGTGATCCGAGGGCGCGGGGCTACACCTTC.

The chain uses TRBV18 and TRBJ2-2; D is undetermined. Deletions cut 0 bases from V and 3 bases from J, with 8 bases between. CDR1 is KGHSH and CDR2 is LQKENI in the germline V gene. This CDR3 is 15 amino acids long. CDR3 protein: CASSPPSEYTGELFF. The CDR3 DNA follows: TGTGCCAGCTCACCACCGTCGGAGTACACCGGGGAGCTGTTTTTT.

CDR3 coding DNA: TGTGCCAGCAGCGATGGGACAGCTAGCAATCAGCCCCAGCATTTT. Translated, it gives CASSDGTASNQPQHF. The rearrangement uses TRBV14 and TRBJ1-5; 7 nucleotides align to TRBD1. CDR3 length: 15 amino acids. Germline CDR1 SGHDN, CDR2 FVKESK. J was trimmed by 0 bases and V by 5 bases; bases with no gene match: 4.

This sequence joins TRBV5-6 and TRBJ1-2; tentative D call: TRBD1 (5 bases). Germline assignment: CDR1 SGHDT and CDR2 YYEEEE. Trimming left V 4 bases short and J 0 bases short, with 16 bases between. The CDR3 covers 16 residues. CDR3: CASSPQGWVANYGYTF. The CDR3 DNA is TGTGCCAGCAGCCCCCAGGGTTGGGTAGCTAACTATGGCTACACCTTC.

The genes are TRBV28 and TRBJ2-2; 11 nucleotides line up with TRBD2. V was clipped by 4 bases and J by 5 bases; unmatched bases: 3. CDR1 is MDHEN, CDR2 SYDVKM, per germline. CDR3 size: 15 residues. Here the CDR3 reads CASSSGLAATGELFF. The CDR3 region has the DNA TGTGCCAGCAGTTCGGGACTAGCGGCTACCGGGGAGCTGTTTTTT. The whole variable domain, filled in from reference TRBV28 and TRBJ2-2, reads DVKVTQSSRYLVKRTGEKVFLECVQDMDHENMFWYRQDPGLGLRLIYFSYDVKMKEKGDIPEGYSVSREKKERFSLILESASTNQTSMYLCASSSGLAATGELFFGEGSRLTVL.

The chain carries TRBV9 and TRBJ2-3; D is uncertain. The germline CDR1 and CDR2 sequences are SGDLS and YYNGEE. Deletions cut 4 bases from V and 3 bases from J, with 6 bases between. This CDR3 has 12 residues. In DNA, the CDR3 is TGTGCCAGCAGCCAGAATACAGATACGCAGTATTTT. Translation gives CASSQNTDTQYF.

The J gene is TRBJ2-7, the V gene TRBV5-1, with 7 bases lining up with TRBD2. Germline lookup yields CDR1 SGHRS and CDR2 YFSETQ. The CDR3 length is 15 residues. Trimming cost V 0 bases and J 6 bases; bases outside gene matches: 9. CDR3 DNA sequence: TGCGCCAGCAGCTTGGTAATCGGGAGGTCGGTCGAGCAGTACTTC. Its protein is CASSLVIGRSVEQYF.